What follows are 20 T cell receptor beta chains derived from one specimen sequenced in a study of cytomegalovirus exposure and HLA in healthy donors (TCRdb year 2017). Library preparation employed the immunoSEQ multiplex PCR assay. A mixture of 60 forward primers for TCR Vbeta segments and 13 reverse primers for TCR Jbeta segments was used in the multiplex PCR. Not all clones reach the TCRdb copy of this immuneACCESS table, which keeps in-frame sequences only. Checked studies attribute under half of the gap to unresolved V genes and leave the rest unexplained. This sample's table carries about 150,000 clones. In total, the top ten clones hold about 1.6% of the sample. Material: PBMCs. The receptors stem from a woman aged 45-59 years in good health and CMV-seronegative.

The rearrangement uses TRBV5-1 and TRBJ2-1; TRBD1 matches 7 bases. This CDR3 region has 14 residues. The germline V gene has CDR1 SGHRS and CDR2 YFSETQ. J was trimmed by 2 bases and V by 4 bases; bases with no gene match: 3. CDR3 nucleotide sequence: TGCGCCAGCAGCACAGGACAGGCCTACAATGAGCAGTTCTTC. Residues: CASSTGQAYNEQFF.

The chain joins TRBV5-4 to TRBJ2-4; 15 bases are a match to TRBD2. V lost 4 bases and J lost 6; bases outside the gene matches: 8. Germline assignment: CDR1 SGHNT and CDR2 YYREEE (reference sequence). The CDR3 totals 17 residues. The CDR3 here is CASSNSGLAGGGNIQYF. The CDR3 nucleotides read TGTGCCAGCAGCAATTCGGGACTAGCGGGGGGCGGAAACATTCAGTACTTC.

CDR3 nucleotides: TGTGCCTGGAGTGTATCGGGAGACTACGAGCAGTACTTC. Encoded protein: CAWSVSGDYEQYF. This chain uses TRBV30 with TRBJ2-7, with a possible D match to TRBD2 (6 bases). The CDR3 spans 13 residues. Trimming removed 0 bases at V and 3 bases at J, with 9 bases between. CDR1 is GTSNPN, CDR2 SVGIG, per germline (reference sequence).

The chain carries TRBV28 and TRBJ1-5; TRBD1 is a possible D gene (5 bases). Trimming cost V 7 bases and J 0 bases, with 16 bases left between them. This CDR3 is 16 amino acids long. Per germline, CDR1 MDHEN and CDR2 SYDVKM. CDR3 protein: CASIRAAIYSNQPQHF. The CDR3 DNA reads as TGTGCCAGCATCAGGGCAGCCATTTATAGCAATCAGCCCCAGCATTTT.

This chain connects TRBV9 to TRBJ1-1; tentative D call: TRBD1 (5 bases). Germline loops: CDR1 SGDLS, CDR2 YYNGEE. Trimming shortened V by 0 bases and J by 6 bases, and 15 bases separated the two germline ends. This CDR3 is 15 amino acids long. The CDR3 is CASSVEAGYSPEAFF. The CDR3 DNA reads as TGTGCCAGCAGCGTAGAGGCAGGGTATTCCCCTGAAGCTTTCTTT.

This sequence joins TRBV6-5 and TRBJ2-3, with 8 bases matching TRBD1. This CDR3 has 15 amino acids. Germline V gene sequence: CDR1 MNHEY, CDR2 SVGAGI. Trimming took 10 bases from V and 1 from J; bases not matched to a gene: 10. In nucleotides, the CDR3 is TGTGCCACCTTCCCCGACAGGGGACGCACAGATACGCAGTATTTT. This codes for CATFPDRGRTDTQYF.

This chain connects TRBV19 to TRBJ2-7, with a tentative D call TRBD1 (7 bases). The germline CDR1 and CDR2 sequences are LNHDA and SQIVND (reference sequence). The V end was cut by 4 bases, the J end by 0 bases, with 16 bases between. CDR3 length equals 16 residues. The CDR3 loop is CASSTSPRGVSYEQYF. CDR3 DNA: TGTGCCAGTAGTACCTCGCCCAGGGGGGTCTCCTACGAGCAGTACTTC.

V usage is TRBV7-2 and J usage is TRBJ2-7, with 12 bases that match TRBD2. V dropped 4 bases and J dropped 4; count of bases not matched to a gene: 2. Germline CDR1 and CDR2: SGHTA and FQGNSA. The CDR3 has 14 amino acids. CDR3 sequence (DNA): TGTGCCAGCAGCTCCCTAGCGGGAGGGTACGAGCAGTACTTC. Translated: CASSSLAGGYEQYF.

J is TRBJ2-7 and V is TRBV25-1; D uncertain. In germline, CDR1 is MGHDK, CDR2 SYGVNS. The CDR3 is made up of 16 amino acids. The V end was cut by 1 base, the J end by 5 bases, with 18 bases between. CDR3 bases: TGTGCCAGCAGTGAATCGAGTGGGCTTACCCACGACGAGCAGTACTTC. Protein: CASSESSGLTHDEQYF.

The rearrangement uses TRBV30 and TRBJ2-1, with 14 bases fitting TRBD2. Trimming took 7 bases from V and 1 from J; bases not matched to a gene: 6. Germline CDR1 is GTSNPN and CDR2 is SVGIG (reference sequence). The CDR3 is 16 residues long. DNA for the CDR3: TGTGCCTCGACTAGCGGGAGGGCCGGTTCCTACAATGAGCAGTTCTTC. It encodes CASTSGRAGSYNEQFF.

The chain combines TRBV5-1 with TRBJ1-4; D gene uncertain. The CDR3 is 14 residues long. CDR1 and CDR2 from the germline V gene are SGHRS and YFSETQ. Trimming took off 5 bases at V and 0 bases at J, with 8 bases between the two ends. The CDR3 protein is CASRMATTNEKLFF. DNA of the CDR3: TGCGCCAGCAGGATGGCCACAACTAATGAAAAACTGTTTTTT. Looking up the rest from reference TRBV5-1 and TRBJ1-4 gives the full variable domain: KAGVTQTPRYLIKTRGQQVTLSCSPISGHRSVSWYQQTPGQGLQFLFEYFSETQRNKGNFPGRFSGRQFSNSRSEMNVSTLELGDSALYLCASRMATTNEKLFFGSGTQLSVL.

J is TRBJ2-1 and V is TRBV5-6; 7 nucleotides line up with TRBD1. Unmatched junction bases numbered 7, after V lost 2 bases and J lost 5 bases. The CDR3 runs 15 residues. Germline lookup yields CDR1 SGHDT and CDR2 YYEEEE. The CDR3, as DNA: TGTGCCAGCAGCTTAACCGGGACAGCGGACAATGAGCAGTTCTTC. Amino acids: CASSLTGTADNEQFF.

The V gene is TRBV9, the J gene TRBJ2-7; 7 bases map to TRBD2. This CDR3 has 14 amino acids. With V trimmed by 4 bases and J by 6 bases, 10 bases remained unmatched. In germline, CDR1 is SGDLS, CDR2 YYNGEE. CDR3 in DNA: TGTGCCAGCAGCTTATTAGCGGGTACAGGCGAGCAGTACTTC. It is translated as CASSLLAGTGEQYF.

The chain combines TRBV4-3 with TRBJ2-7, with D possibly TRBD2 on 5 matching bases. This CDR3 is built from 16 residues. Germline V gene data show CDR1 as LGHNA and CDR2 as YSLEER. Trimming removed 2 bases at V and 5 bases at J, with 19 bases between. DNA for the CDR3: TGCGCCAGCAGCCAACTTTGGAGGCGTGAAGACCACGAGCAGTACTTC. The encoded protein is CASSQLWRREDHEQYF.

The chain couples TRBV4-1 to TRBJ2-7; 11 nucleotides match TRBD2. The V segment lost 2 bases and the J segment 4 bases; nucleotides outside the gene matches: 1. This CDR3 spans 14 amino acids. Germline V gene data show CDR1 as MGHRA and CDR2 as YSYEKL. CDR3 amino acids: CASSQTSGGYEQYF. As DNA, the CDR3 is TGCGCCAGCAGCCAAACTAGCGGGGGATACGAGCAGTACTTC.

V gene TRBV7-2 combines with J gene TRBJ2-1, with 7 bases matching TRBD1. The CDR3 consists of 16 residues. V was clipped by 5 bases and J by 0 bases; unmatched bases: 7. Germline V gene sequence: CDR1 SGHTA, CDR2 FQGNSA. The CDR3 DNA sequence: TGTGCCAGCAGCAGGACAGGTTCCAGCTCCTACAATGAGCAGTTCTTC. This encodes CASSRTGSSSYNEQFF.

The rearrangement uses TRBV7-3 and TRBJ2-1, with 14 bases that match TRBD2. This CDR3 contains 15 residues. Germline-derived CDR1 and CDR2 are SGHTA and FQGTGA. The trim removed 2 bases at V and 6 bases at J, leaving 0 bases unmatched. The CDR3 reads CASSLGTSGGNEQFF. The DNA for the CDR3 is TGTGCCAGCAGCTTAGGGACTAGCGGGGGCAATGAGCAGTTCTTC.

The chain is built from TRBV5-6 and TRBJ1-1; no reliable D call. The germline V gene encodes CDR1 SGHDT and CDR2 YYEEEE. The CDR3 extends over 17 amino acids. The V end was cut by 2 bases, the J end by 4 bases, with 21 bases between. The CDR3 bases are TGTGCCAGCAGCTTATTTGAAGCCGCAGGATTAAGCACTGAAGCTTTCTTT. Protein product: CASSLFEAAGLSTEAFF.

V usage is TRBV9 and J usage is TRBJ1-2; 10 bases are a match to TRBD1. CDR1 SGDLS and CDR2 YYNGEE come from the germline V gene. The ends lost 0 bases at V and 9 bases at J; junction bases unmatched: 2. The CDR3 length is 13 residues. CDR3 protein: CASSVGTGGSYTF. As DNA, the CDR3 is TGTGCCAGCAGCGTAGGGACAGGGGGTAGCTACACCTTC.

This chain's CDR3 is CSVENGGAGYTF. CDR3 bases: TGCAGCGTTGAAAACGGCGGGGCCGGCTACACCTTC. The chain uses TRBV29-1 and TRBJ1-2; D might be TRBD1 (5 bases). Per the germline V gene, CDR1 is SQVTM and CDR2 is ANQGSEA. The ends were cut back, 2 bases at V and 8 bases at J, with 12 bases in the middle. The CDR3 contains 12 residues.